The clone carrying this TCR beta chain was picked up many times. Its target is unknown. The data belong to a study of blood T cells in healthy people across ages. Whole-study results and caveats: Naive CD4+ cells and diversity were both higher in long-lived donors than in aged donors.

A J-beta primer mix and a sample-barcoded 5' primer were used in a second PCR of about 7 to 12 cycles. One entry per CDR3 protein results from TCRdb running MiXCR on the 5' RACE reads. In the table there are 800,000 to 1,000,000 distinct CDR3 sequences, about 48% of which are singletons. V dropped 1 base and J dropped 6 bases, with 7 bases sitting between them. The germline V gene has CDR1 LGHDT and CDR2 YNNKEL (reference sequence). This CDR3 region has 12 residues. The chain employs TRBV3-1 and TRBJ2-7; tentative D call: TRBD2 (5 bases). Sequenced material: blood. The receptor was derived from a man aged 25-45 years in good health. The CDR3 here is CASSQGGREQYF. DNA for the CDR3: TGTGCCAGCAGCCAAGGAGGGCGCGAGCAGTACTTC.